This T cell receptor beta chain was identified during a study of T cells in Graves' hyperthyroidism and ophthalmopathy. Study-wide findings and caveats: Ophthalmopathy got predicted by the model a median around 6.6 months before its onset. In the blood, most expanded thyroid clonotypes above 0.001 appeared as well.

TCR beta CDR3 regions were amplified from RNA transcripts. A set of HTBI primers served as the primers for a first-round RT-PCR of the TCR CDR3. MiXCR, applied by TCRdb to the multiplex PCR reads, yields one record per CDR3 protein. The table lists nearly 750,000 distinct CDR3 sequences, 35% of them singletons. Germline CDR1 is LNHDA and CDR2 is SQIVND (reference sequence). With V trimmed by 9 bases and J by 8 bases, 17 bases remained unmatched. The CDR3 is made up of 15 amino acids. It was uncontrolled infection, other autoimmune disease, pregnancy or lactation that excluded patients. The source of the PBMCs was approximately 9.5 ml of fresh peripheral blood. Only one count was recorded for this clonotype. No antigen is known for it.

The TCR was taken from a middle-aged woman with Graves' hyperthyroidism. V usage is TRBV19 and J usage is TRBJ2-5, with 8 bases aligning to TRBD2. Sequenced material: blood. CDR3 in DNA: TGTGCCAGCAGCCGGGCTAGCGGGCTCCAGGGTACCCAGTACTTC. The encoded protein is CASSRASGLQGTQYF.